This T cell receptor beta chain was captured by sequencing in a study of siplizumab effects on memory and regulatory T cells. General study points: The authors mapped only a minor fraction of alloreactive clones to unstimulated subsets. Confirmation that proliferating Tregs from siplizumab cultures had suppressive function was not obtained.

Germline values: CDR1 MGHRA, CDR2 YSYEKL. The CDR3 length is 15 residues. Trimming cost V 6 bases and J 3 bases, with 16 bases left between them. The protocol was immunoSEQ multiplex PCR, while the TCRdb copy is restricted to in-frame clones and leaves out a portion. The data hold around 8,000 clones, with about 40% observed a single time. The mixed lymphocyte reaction cells were held in coculture (37°C) for more than 5 days. By share, this clone counts as medium-sized. Antigen unknown. This receptor was taken from a human donor in good health; the cells came from an allogeneic mixed lymphocyte reaction. Sequencing used CFSE-low (dividing) CD8+ T cells sorted from an allogeneic mixed lymphocyte reaction. The V gene is TRBV4-1, the J gene TRBJ2-3, with D tentatively TRBD2 (6 bases). The CDR3 here is CASSWQAGLTDTQYF. The CDR3 region has the DNA TGCGCCAGCAGTTGGCAGGCGGGATTAACAGATACGCAGTATTTT.